Here is one TCR beta chain with its context. This record comes from a study of blood T cell repertoires in COVID-19. Assay used: immunoSEQ multiplex PCR; TCRdb lists only in-frame clones, some missing. Altogether over 55,000 clones are present, roughly 84% being singletons, with the ten largest covering 8.8%. The CDR3 loop spans 15 amino acids. Germline values: CDR1 SGHTA, CDR2 FQGNSA. Trimming stripped 3 bases from V and 1 base from J, with 11 bases between. This chain joins TRBV7-2 and TRBJ2-3, with D tentatively TRBD2 (6 bases). Sequencing was carried out using peripheral blood. The sequence was obtained from a man aged 50 or older with active COVID-19. Here the CDR3 reads CASSLEGSRTDTQYF. DNA of the CDR3: TGTGCCAGCAGCTTGGAGGGTTCTCGCACAGATACGCAGTATTTT.